This T cell receptor (beta chain) was recovered during a study of blood T cells in healthy people across ages. Findings and caveats of the study: Among T cells, TCR beta diversity per million cells dropped roughly linearly as age rose. More naive CD4+ cells and higher diversity marked long-lived donors relative to aged donors.

Germline CDR1 PRHDT, CDR2 FYEKMQ (reference sequence). The CDR3 extends over 14 amino acids. V gave up 5 bases and J gave up 1 base, with 12 bases separating them. Comment on this clonotype: Its matching antigen is unknown.

The authors isolated at least 6 million PBMCs per sample. A second 7 to 11 cycle PCR used barcoded and J-beta primers. Each CDR3 protein is one row after TCRdb ran MiXCR on the 5' RACE reads. The sample gives 1.4 million to 1.5 million distinct CDR3 sequences, around 39% of which show up once; 7.9% is in the top ten. The gene calls are TRBV13 and TRBJ2-7; perhaps TRBD2 as D (6 bases). This TCR came from a woman aged 18-35 years in good health. Sequenced input: blood. The CDR3, as DNA: TGTGCCAGCAGCCTTGGGGACTTGTCCTACGAGCAGTACTTC. Residues: CASSLGDLSYEQYF.